Only a few counts were recorded for the clone carrying this TCR beta chain. In the authors' workflow: It was from reference gene primer amplification that nucleated cell counts were estimated. The data were produced by immunoSEQ multiplex PCR, yet TCRdb's version contains in-frame clones alone and is incomplete. D and trimming come from the DNA, and the V and J calls and clone size come from that table. The sample has about 250,000 clones, 88% seen once. This entry belongs to a study of blood T cell repertoires in COVID-19. Study context: The analysed material was cDNA or gDNA that came from T cells, B-cell-depleted T cells, or PBMCs.

Germline values: CDR1 SGHTA, CDR2 FQGTGA. The CDR3 sequence is 16 residues long. V lost 2 bases, J lost 7 bases, and 20 bases lay in between. V usage is TRBV7-3 and J usage is TRBJ1-2; maybe TRBD1 (6 bases). The receptor was isolated from a woman between 40 and 55 years old who had recovered from COVID-19. Sequencing used peripheral blood. DNA of the CDR3: TGTGCCAGCAGCTTATACCCACAGGGAGAGGGGTCTGGCTACACCTTC. This encodes CASSLYPQGEGSGYTF.